This T cell receptor beta chain is drawn from a study of beta chain features in type 1 diabetes. Study observations and caveats: TCRB repertoires of naive, central memory and Treg cells appeared more similar among patients than among healthy donors.

Germline CDR1 is SGHVS and CDR2 is FNYEAQ. Between the trimmed V and J ends, which lost 5 bases and 3 bases, there was a span of 22 bases. CDR3 length equals 17 residues. The isolated RNA, all of it, was reverse transcribed, so expressed TCRB transcripts were what got sequenced. Measured with immunoSEQ multiplex PCR; TCRdb has only the in-frame clones, and not every one. The sample has 300,000 to 400,000 clones, approximately 10% seen once; the top ten hold approximately 0.016%. As to this clone: Its antigen is unidentified.

The chain is built from TRBV7-6 and TRBJ2-5; D possibly corresponds to TRBD1 (6 bases). The TCR sequence derives from a woman aged 25 to 39 in good health. The specimen sequenced was naive CD4+ T cells from blood. This CDR3 reads CASSRGRRRGVEETQYF. The CDR3 bases are TGTGCCAGCAGCCGAGGCCGACGCAGGGGAGTTGAAGAGACCCAGTACTTC.